The 2 T cell receptor beta chains below come from one sample, sequenced in a study of early T cells in non-severe SARS-CoV-2 infection. TCRdb fed the 5' RACE reads into MiXCR, producing one record per CDR3 protein. Of roughly 60,000 distinct CDR3 sequences in the sample, 5% to 7.5% were seen once. Sequenced material: whole blood, taken at baseline. The origin of the receptors is an adult who was a healthcare worker with PCR-confirmed SARS-CoV-2 infection or an uninfected control (not recorded which).

This CDR3 is CASRPNRDLTEAFF. DNA of the CDR3: TGTGCCAGCAGGCCGAACAGGGATCTAACTGAAGCTTTCTTT. The chain uses TRBV12-3 or TRBV12-4 and TRBJ1-1, with D possibly being TRBD1 (6 bases). The V end was cut by 6 bases, the J end by 5 bases, with 16 bases between. This CDR3 comprises 14 residues.

A few counts support this clonotype. The J gene is TRBJ1-5, the V gene TRBV19; D is unclear. V was clipped by 2 bases and J by 0 bases, with 5 bases between them. The germline gives CDR1 LNHDA, CDR2 SQIVND (reference sequence). The CDR3 length is 14 residues. CDR3 sequence: CASSIQSSNQPQHF. In DNA form, the CDR3 reads TGTGCCAGTAGTATACAGAGTAGCAATCAGCCCCAGCATTTT.